One TCR beta chain is described in this entry. What antigen it recognizes has not been identified. There are no base qualities to consult, and no much larger clone falls within one base. These data are taken from a study of T cells in Graves' hyperthyroidism and ophthalmopathy (dated 2019 in TCRdb). For the wider study: Peripheral blood samples were taken at initial diagnosis, before any treatment was given. TCR V-J signatures able to tell the groups apart were searched for in a discovery cohort of 90 to 100 patients, of whom under 45 had Graves' ophthalmopathy and 55 to 65 had stable Graves' hyperthyroidism. Prospective prediction of ophthalmopathy was tested in an independent validation cohort of fewer than 20 hyperthyroidism patients and 17 patients who later progressed to ophthalmopathy. The 90 to 100 discovery patients were randomly split 7:3 into training and test sets. Thyroid tissue and blood T-cell repertoires from about six Graves' hyperthyroidism patients were also compared in the study. Following sampling, methimazole starting at 30 mg daily was given to hyperthyroidism patients, and high-dose intravenous methylprednisolone was given to ophthalmopathy patients. According to the paper, TCR Vbeta CDR3 sequencing was carried out on 135 peripheral blood samples, which came from about 45 ophthalmopathy, approximately 78 hyperthyroidism and approximately 17 progressor patients.

Graves' hyperthyroidism was defined as stable when no progression to ophthalmopathy occurred over 18 months of follow-up. The hyperthyroidism patients were between 18 and 65 years old and newly diagnosed, with a disease duration of less than 2 months. Any patient with an uncontrolled infection, another autoimmune disease, pregnancy or lactation was excluded. Clinical symptoms, serum thyroxine and TRAb, thyroid ultrasound, and orbital computed tomography formed the basis for the diagnoses. Ficoll-Paque density gradient centrifugation was used to isolate PBMCs from 9.5 to 10 ml of fresh peripheral blood. Trizol reagent was used to extract total RNA, and RNA quality was then checked on an Agilent 2100 Bioanalyzer. The paper as a whole reports these results and caveats: Sample size was not statistically predetermined, and blinding of investigators to group allocation was not performed. In validation, the model predicted progression to ophthalmopathy a median of 6.5 months before onset, with 70% to 71% sensitivity and around 76% specificity. Most expanded thyroid clonotypes (frequency above 0.001) were also found in blood, which suggests that blood repertoires may mirror thyroid immune responses. A 13 V-J signature model separated ophthalmopathy from stable hyperthyroidism, with approximately 87% sensitivity and 81.08% specificity in cross-validation and 80%/75% in testing.

The TCR beta CDR3 regions were amplified from RNA transcripts. For the first round of RT-PCR on the TCR CDR3, the HTBI primer set was used together with the Qiagen OneStep RT-PCR kit. Libraries were constructed in a second round of multiplex PCR, after which size selection and purification were carried out. Paired-end sequencing of the libraries was performed with 100 bp reads on an Illumina HiSeq2000. The authors processed their data as follows. SOAPnuke was used to process the raw data, removing reads that contained adapters or uncalled bases, had a mean Phred below 15, or lacked an exact match to the constant primer or identifier. High-quality paired reads were merged using COPE v1.2.5, and each unique nucleotide sequence was defined as a clonotype. MiTCR v1.1 was used to align the clonotypes against IMGT TRBV, TRBD and TRBJ reference segments. The analysis was restricted to V-J combinations with a frequency above 0.0001, which together covered around 99% of the repertoires. A TCS score was defined as the ratio between F50 (clonal expansion) and ExV (chaos), using BLOSUM62-based TCRdist between CDR3 peptides within each V-J. Welch's t-statistics and random forest reduced approximately 520 V-J features to roughly 13, which were used in a naive Bayes classifier (R e1071). The public reads were reprocessed in TCRdb via fastp at Q25 and MiXCR, keeping in-frame beta chains. Every entry covers one CDR3 protein and lists the most common genes and DNA from its rows. These V and J calls rely on TCRdb rather than the paper's analysis. Counted in this sample were some 620,000 distinct CDR3 sequences; roughly 17% of them appeared once. 3.8% of the sample rests with the top ten.

The specimen was blood. The origin of this receptor is a woman between 25 and 40 years old with Graves' hyperthyroidism.

For the CDR3, the sequence is CSAPQGARGQPQHF. The DNA sequence is given as TGCAGTGCCCCCCAGGGGGCGCGCGGTCAGCCCCAGCATTTT. The rearrangement combines TRBV20-1 with TRBJ1-5, and 8 bases in between align with TRBD1. Ends trimmed: V by 6 bases, J by 6 bases; bases unmatched to a gene: 10. The germline V gene (reference sequence) supplies CDR1 DFQATT and CDR2 SNEGSKA. Spanning cysteine to phenylalanine, the CDR3 consists of 14 amino acids. Only the CDR3 DNA stays, 42 bases, in frame from base 1.